The 30 T cell receptor beta chains below come from one sample, sequenced in a study of early stage breast cancer tumors. Assay: immunoSEQ multiplex PCR; the TCRdb copy retains only in-frame clones and omits some. The sample has about 48,000 clones; approximately 80% are singletons. The source material was blood. The receptors stem from a person aged 45-60 years with breast cancer.

Comment on this clone: The missing conserved phenylalanine or tryptophan at the end of this CDR3 makes a read error likely. This chain connects TRBV29-1 to TRBJ1-4, with a tentative D call TRBD1 (6 bases). Germline lookup yields CDR1 SQVTM and CDR2 ANQGSEA. The CDR3 is 14 amino acids. V was clipped by 6 bases and J by 3 bases, with 14 bases between them. The CDR3 region is CSVTQGTANEKLFC. CDR3 nucleotides: TGCAGCGTGACACAGGGTACAGCTAATGAAAAACTGTTTTGT.

V usage is TRBV6-1 and J usage is TRBJ2-2, with D maybe TRBD1 (5 bases). V was shortened by 8 bases and J by 1 base, with 11 bases between the two germline ends. Looked up from germline, CDR1 is MNHNS and CDR2 is SASEGT. CDR3 length equals 14 residues. The CDR3 protein is CASLRGQNTGELFF. CDR3 bases: TGTGCCAGCCTTAGAGGACAGAACACCGGGGAGCTGTTTTTT.

The chain joins TRBV5-3 to TRBJ1-2, with D perhaps TRBD1 (5 bases). TRBV5-3 is recorded as an ORF, its role being uncertain. This CDR3 has 17 amino acids. Deletions cut 0 bases from V and 1 base from J, with 16 bases between. CDR3 nucleotide sequence: TGTGCCAGAAGCTTGGATGGGGGAATCTCTCTTAACTATGGCTACACCTTC. Translating gives CARSLDGGISLNYGYTF.

The V call is TRBV18, the J call TRBJ1-5, with D unresolved. Germline V gives CDR1 KGHSH, CDR2 LQKENI. The V end was cut by 1 base, the J end by 0 bases, with 10 bases between. The CDR3 consists of 16 residues. The CDR3: CASSPQGPYSNQPQHF. The CDR3 DNA sequence: TGTGCCAGCTCACCACAGGGCCCATATAGCAATCAGCCCCAGCATTTT.

This chain connects TRBV10-3 to TRBJ2-7; D call uncertain. CDR3 length: 11 residues. With 6 bases removed from V and 2 bases from J, the gap between germline ends came to 5 bases. Germline V lookup: CDR1 ENHRY, CDR2 SYGVKD. This chain's CDR3 is CAISETYEQYF. Here the CDR3 DNA reads TGTGCCATCAGCGAGACCTACGAGCAGTACTTC.

J is TRBJ1-1 and V is TRBV7-2; perhaps TRBD1 as D (5 bases). The germline CDR1 and CDR2 sequences are SGHTA and FQGNSA. CDR3 length: 13 amino acids. V was shortened by 1 base and J by 6 bases, with 9 bases between the two germline ends. This chain's CDR3 is CASSLGRDPEAFF. For the CDR3, the DNA is TGTGCCAGCAGCTTAGGCAGGGACCCTGAAGCTTTCTTT.

The rearrangement uses TRBV19 and TRBJ2-7; D possibly matches TRBD1 or TRBD2 (5 bases each). There are 15 residues in the CDR3. Germline CDR1 reads LNHDA; CDR2 reads SQIVND (reference sequence). Deletions cut 6 bases from V and 0 bases from J, with 15 bases between. The CDR3 loop reads CASRARDRRSYEQYF. The DNA of the CDR3 is TGTGCCAGTAGGGCCCGGGACCGCCGCTCCTACGAGCAGTACTTC. Full variable domain (rest looked up from reference TRBV19 and TRBJ2-7): DGGITQSPKYLFRKEGQNVTLSCEQNLNHDAMYWYRQDPGQGLRLIYYSQIVNDFQKGDIAEGYSVSREKKESFPLTVTSAQKNPTAFYLCASRARDRRSYEQYFGPGTRLTVT.

The rearrangement links TRBV5-1 to TRBJ2-1; 8 bases fit TRBD2. The CDR3 loop spans 13 amino acids. V was pared by 6 bases and J by 6 bases, with 5 bases of the junction left unmatched. CDR1 and CDR2 (germline): SGHRS, YFSETQ. The CDR3 DNA is TGCGCCAGCAACCCCGGGACTAGCAATGAGCAGTTCTTC. It yields the protein CASNPGTSNEQFF.

This rearrangement joins TRBV6-1 to TRBJ1-5; the D gene is possibly TRBD1 (6 bases). This CDR3 is built from 14 residues. Per the germline V gene, CDR1 is MNHNS and CDR2 is SASEGT. Trimming removed 3 bases at V and 7 bases at J, with 13 bases between. The chain's CDR3 is CASSEEQGMQPQHF. The DNA of the CDR3 is TGTGCCAGCAGTGAGGAACAGGGTATGCAGCCCCAGCATTTT.

CDR3 in amino acids: CASSPSSGQHYNEQFF. The CDR3 nucleotides are TGTGCCAGCAGCCCAAGTTCGGGACAGCACTACAATGAGCAGTTCTTC. The genes are TRBV5-4 and TRBJ2-1, with 7 nucleotides matching TRBD1. Trimming took 4 bases from V and 3 from J; bases not matched to a gene: 10. This CDR3 comprises 16 residues. Germline V gene lookup returns CDR1 SGHNT and CDR2 YYREEE (reference sequence).

This clone was observed a single time. V is TRBV2 and J is TRBJ2-1; 9 nucleotides align to TRBD1. CDR3 size: 15 residues. V lost 5 bases, J lost 5 bases, and 7 bases stayed unmatched. From germline, CDR1 is SNHLY and CDR2 FYNNEI. The CDR3 protein is CASSLTGGWDNEQFF. CDR3 DNA: TGTGCCAGCAGTCTGACAGGGGGATGGGACAATGAGCAGTTCTTC.

The chain uses TRBV6-5 and TRBJ1-6; D may be TRBD1 (6 bases). Germline V CDR1 and CDR2: MNHEY, SVGAGI. This CDR3 is 14 amino acids long. Deletions cut 8 bases from V and 0 bases from J, with 8 bases between. The CDR3 DNA reads TGTGCCAGCGGGACAACCTCCTATAATTCACCCCTCCACTTT. It translates to CASGTTSYNSPLHF.

The chain carries TRBV11-2 and TRBJ2-2; tentative D call: TRBD1 (5 bases). The CDR3 is 15 amino acids. V was cut by 0 bases and J by 4 bases, with 9 bases left in between. The germline V gene has CDR1 SGHAT and CDR2 FQNNGV. CDR3 DNA sequence: TGTGCCAGCAGCTTAGATCAGGGTCGCACCGGGGAGCTGTTTTTT. The encoded protein is CASSLDQGRTGELFF.

This clone was counted a few times. This chain connects TRBV25-1 to TRBJ1-6; D is unresolved. The CDR3 extends over 13 amino acids. The germline V and J ends were trimmed by 1 base and 11 bases, with 9 bases remaining between them. CDR1 and CDR2 (germline): MGHDK, SYGVNS. In DNA, the CDR3 is TGTGCCAGCAGTGAATGGGTCGACACACCCCTCCACTTT. Protein product: CASSEWVDTPLHF. Looking up the rest from reference TRBV25-1 and TRBJ1-6 gives the full variable domain: EADIYQTPRYLVIGTGKKITLECSQTMGHDKMYWYQQDPGMELHLIHYSYGVNSTEKGDLSSESTVSRIRTEHFPLTLESARPSHTSQYLCASSEWVDTPLHFGNGTRLTVT.

This chain connects TRBV28 to TRBJ1-5; D unresolved. Trimming cost V 8 bases and J 2 bases, with 19 bases left between them. Germline V CDR1 and CDR2: MDHEN, SYDVKM. The CDR3 extends over 16 amino acids. The CDR3 reads CASAFQPPQGNQPQHF. CDR3 nucleotide sequence: TGTGCCAGCGCTTTTCAGCCCCCCCAAGGCAATCAGCCCCAGCATTTT.

In its sample, this clone was seen once. The gene calls are TRBV11-2 and TRBJ2-5, with 7 bases identical to TRBD1. The CDR3 covers 16 residues. V shed 1 base and J 5 bases; nucleotides not matched to a gene: 10. Germline V lookup: CDR1 SGHAT, CDR2 FQNNGV. CDR3 residues: CASSLAPAGGVETQYF. The CDR3, as DNA: TGTGCCAGCAGCTTAGCCCCCGCAGGGGGAGTTGAGACCCAGTACTTC.

The J gene is TRBJ1-2, the V gene TRBV9; perhaps TRBD1 as D (5 bases). The length of the CDR3 is 15 residues. Germline V gives CDR1 SGDLS, CDR2 YYNGEE. Trimming shortened V by 0 bases and J by 4 bases, and 13 bases separated the two germline ends. For the CDR3, the DNA is TGTGCCAGCAGCGTAGAGTCCGGGGGGGTCTATGGCTACACCTTC. Translation gives CASSVESGGVYGYTF. Full variable domain (outside the CDR3, taken from reference TRBV9 and TRBJ1-2): DSGVTQTPKHLITATGQRVTLRCSPRSGDLSVYWYQQSLDQGLQFLIQYYNGEERAKGNILERFSAQQFPDLHSELNLSSLELGDSALYFCASSVESGGVYGYTFGSGTRLTVV.

The rearrangement uses TRBV10-3 and TRBJ2-7; 8 bases align to TRBD1. The CDR3 is 15 residues long. J was trimmed by 0 bases and V by 2 bases; bases with no gene match: 3. Germline CDR1 and CDR2: ENHRY and SYGVKD. The CDR3 here is CAISEGQGSSYEQYF. CDR3 DNA sequence: TGTGCCATCAGTGAGGGACAGGGCAGCTCCTACGAGCAGTACTTC.

The rearrangement joins TRBV7-9 to TRBJ1-2; D not certain. The CDR3 is 12 amino acids. Trimming took 10 bases from V and 1 from J, leaving 10 bases between them. Germline CDR1 reads SEHNR; CDR2 reads FQNEAQ (reference sequence). The CDR3: CAKFPVNYGYTF. The CDR3 DNA is TGTGCCAAATTCCCGGTTAACTATGGCTACACCTTC.

This rearrangement joins TRBV6-1 to TRBJ2-2, with D possibly TRBD2 on 5 matching bases. Germline CDR1 and CDR2: MNHNS and SASEGT. There are 14 residues in the CDR3. Trimming took off 4 bases at V and 2 bases at J, with 8 bases between the two ends. The CDR3 coding sequence is TGTGCCAGCAGTGCTAGGACTAACACCGGGGAGCTGTTTTTT. Translated, it gives CASSARTNTGELFF.

The V gene is TRBV10-3, the J gene TRBJ2-5, with D perhaps being TRBD1 or TRBD2 (7 bases each). V dropped 2 bases and J dropped 4 bases, with 11 bases sitting between them. Germline V lookup: CDR1 ENHRY, CDR2 SYGVKD. The length of the CDR3 is 14 residues. The CDR3 region has the DNA TGTGCCATCAGTGAGGCAGGGGGGGTAGAGACCCAGTACTTC. This codes for CAISEAGGVETQYF.

The chain has TRBV5-6 and TRBJ2-7; the D gene is possibly TRBD1 (5 bases). CDR3 length: 16 residues. Trimming pared 3 bases from V and 4 bases from J, leaving 20 bases between. Germline CDR1 and CDR2: SGHDT and YYEEEE. CDR3 bases: TGTGCCAGCAGCTCTACCTCGTACAGGCCGAAATACGAGCAGTACTTC. It is translated as CASSSTSYRPKYEQYF. Variable domain in full (rest from reference TRBV5-6 and TRBJ2-7): DAGVTQSPTHLIKTRGQQVTLRCSPKSGHDTVSWYQQALGQGPQFIFQYYEEEERQRGNFPDRFSGHQFPNYSSELNVNALLLGDSALYLCASSSTSYRPKYEQYFGPGTRLTVT.

The chain combines TRBV6-6 with TRBJ1-5, with D possibly being TRBD1 (5 bases). The CDR3 has 14 amino acids. The V gene's germline CDR1 is MNHNY and CDR2 SVGAGI (reference sequence). V dropped 2 bases and J dropped 3 bases, with 8 bases sitting between them. The CDR3 here is CASSYGAPNQPQHF. For the CDR3, the DNA is TGTGCCAGCAGTTACGGGGCCCCCAATCAGCCCCAGCATTTT.

The chain is built from TRBV7-2 and TRBJ1-2, with D tentatively TRBD1 (6 bases). CDR1 and CDR2 from the germline V gene are SGHTA and FQGNSA. Trimming removed 1 base from V and 2 bases from J, with 11 bases in between. The CDR3 is made up of 15 amino acids. The CDR3 loop is CASSLGGAANYGYTF. For the CDR3, the DNA is TGTGCCAGCAGCTTAGGGGGGGCCGCGAACTATGGCTACACCTTC.

This clone was seen more than once but under ten times. The chain links TRBV6-1 to TRBJ1-2; possible D gene TRBD1, 6 bases. Trimming cost V 2 bases and J 4 bases, with 14 bases left between them. Germline V lookup: CDR1 MNHNS, CDR2 SASEGT. This CDR3 spans 15 amino acids. The CDR3 sequence is CASSEYREHPYGYTF. The CDR3 DNA reads TGTGCCAGCAGTGAATACAGGGAGCACCCCTATGGCTACACCTTC.

The chain carries TRBV7-3 and TRBJ2-6, with a possible D match to TRBD1 (5 bases). This CDR3 spans 15 amino acids. Trimming took off 6 bases at V and 1 base at J, with 10 bases between the two ends. Germline V gives CDR1 SGHTA, CDR2 FQGTGA. In DNA, the CDR3 is TGTGCCAGCAGTCTCGACAGTTCTGGGGCCAACGTCCTGACTTTC. It specifies CASSLDSSGANVLTF.

The chain joins TRBV6-5 to TRBJ2-3, with 7 bases fitting TRBD2. V trimming: 8 bases; J trimming: 4 bases; junction bases outside the gene matches: 12. The CDR3 loop spans 15 amino acids. CDR1 and CDR2 from the germline V gene are MNHEY and SVGAGI. The CDR3 DNA follows: TGTGCCAGCCGGGGGAGGGAGGGCCACGCAGATACGCAGTATTTT. It translates to CASRGREGHADTQYF.

The chain combines TRBV6-6 with TRBJ2-5; 8 bases line up with TRBD2. Trimming at V came to 6 bases and at J to 4 bases, leaving 7 bases not matched to a gene. Per germline, CDR1 MNHNY and CDR2 SVGAGI (reference sequence). The CDR3 is 14 residues long. The CDR3 protein is CASSGGDARETQYF. The CDR3 nucleotides are TGTGCCAGCAGCGGGGGGGACGCCCGAGAGACCCAGTACTTC.

This chain joins TRBV29-1 and TRBJ1-3; TRBD1 might be the D (6 bases). Trimming left V 3 bases short and J 5 bases short, with 11 bases between. Germline V gene data show CDR1 as SQVTM and CDR2 as ANQGSEA. The CDR3 runs 13 residues. CDR3 DNA sequence: TGCAGCGTTGATTCGGGGGCCAGAAACACCATATATTTT. Encoded protein: CSVDSGARNTIYF.

This chain uses TRBV5-1 with TRBJ2-1; D unclear. The CDR3 loop spans 11 amino acids. Deletions cut 0 bases from V and 9 bases from J, with 4 bases between. Germline V gene sequence: CDR1 SGHRS, CDR2 YFSETQ. CDR3 nucleotide sequence: TGCGCCAGCAGCTTGGAGGGTGAGCAGTTCTTC. It codes for CASSLEGEQFF.